Given below is one T cell receptor (beta chain) in context. In germline, CDR1 is SGHRS, CDR2 YFSETQ. V shed 2 bases and J 6 bases; nucleotides not matched to a gene: 12. The CDR3 runs 17 residues. TCRdb's copy holds only in-frame clones and misses some; the assay was immunoSEQ multiplex PCR. Counted here are under 300,000 clones, more than 60% occurring once; the ten biggest clones make up 3% to 4%. The data were obtained in a study of blood T cell repertoires in COVID-19. Sample: peripheral blood. This TCR was recovered from a middle-aged woman with active or convalescent COVID-19. The chain carries TRBV5-1 and TRBJ2-2; 8 nucleotides agree with TRBD2. The CDR3 region has the DNA TGCGCCAGCAGCTTAGGCCCGGGGGATAGCGGGGCCGGGGAGCTGTTTTTT. It yields the protein CASSLGPGDSGAGELFF.